Listed below are T cell receptor beta chains from one sample, sequenced in a study of T cells in Graves' hyperthyroidism and ophthalmopathy. TCRdb reprocessed the multiplex PCR reads via MiXCR and lists one record per CDR3 protein. This table holds more than 300,000 distinct CDR3 sequences, about a sixth found once. The sample was blood. The receptors were gathered from a woman aged 30 to 39 with Graves' hyperthyroidism that later progressed to Graves' ophthalmopathy. Each CDR3 is given without its conserved first and last residue.

v_call	j_call	cdr3_aa
TRBV18	TRBJ2-3	ASSPSAGAGGRIRTQY
TRBV12-3/TRBV12-4	TRBJ2-7	ASSNPSGSIYEQY
TRBV30	TRBJ2-2	AWSVAGELF
TRBV20-1	TRBJ1-6	SAREKTAAPNSPLH
TRBV14	TRBJ2-7	ASSLSRDTQY
TRBV6-1	TRBJ2-7	ASLQGDEQY
TRBV6-2/TRBV6-3	TRBJ1-1	ASRERPGGAEAF
TRBV28	TRBJ1-2	ASRVWGAGDYGYT
TRBV6-1	TRBJ1-1	ASSPFRALNTEAF
TRBV28	TRBJ2-3	ASSFFFSRSGARLVGDTQY